This paragraph reports one TCR beta chain. This clone was observed once. Its antigen is still unknown. No base quality information exists; no much larger clone differs at one position. This sample is part of a study of shared clonotypes between healthy human individuals (dated by TCRdb to the early 2020s). The study in broad terms: The cohort comprised a couple of women and a few men aged 18 to 49 years. Per donor, three plates each were used for CD4 naive and CD4 memory, two for CD8 naive, and one for CD8 memory. The study deeply sequenced blood TCR repertoires of about 5 healthy adults to estimate repertoire size and the extent of clonotype sharing between individuals. To increase sequencing depth and limit assay-specific biases, TCR repertoire library preparation and sequencing were carried out by different laboratories using diverse techniques. Leukapheresis yielded between about 0.85 and 10 billion PBMCs per donor.

V is shortened by 1 base, J by 5 bases, and the region joining them spans 9 bases. Including the terminal cysteine and phenylalanine, the CDR3 comprises 14 residues. Only the CDR3 DNA is retained, 42 bases long and in frame from the first base. Looking up the germline V gene (reference sequence) yields CDR1 MNHEY and CDR2 SMNVEV. Study-wide conclusions, independent of this receptor: Because the study included only a small number of donors, the genetic and exposure-history diversity represented was limited. Sampling was restricted to blood, and TCR repertoires in tissues likely differ from the TCR repertoires found in blood. Pairwise subsampling indicated that sequencing depth was expected to affect the degree of clonotype sharing among donors. Larger estimated clonotype richness was generally found for naive subsets than for memory subsets. Compared with non-shared clonotypes, clonotypes shared by all four sorted-subset donors had higher generation probabilities. Rarefaction of sorted-subset datasets indicated incomplete sequencing despite the large sequencing depth. About 5% of naive CD4, more than 3% of naive CD8, about 2.5% of memory CD4, and approximately 0.4% of memory CD8 clonotypes were shared across four donors.

TCR CDR3 regions were amplified from genomic DNA by multiplex PCR using the deep immunoSEQ assay. Genomic DNA extracted from each cell subset was distributed evenly over all wells of several immunoSEQ 96-well plates, and each plate served as one replicate. For sorted subsets, roughly 200 ng genomic DNA, equal to 25,000 to 35,000 T cell genomes, was loaded into each replicate PCR. Purified libraries were measured with a Qubit 3.0 fluorometer, size-checked on a Bioanalyzer 2100, and measured again with the KAPA Library Quantification kit. Each immunoSEQ 96-well plate was sequenced on its own single-read 150-cycle Illumina NextSeq 550 flow cell. On the authors' methods: Because only junctional sequences without quality scores were contained in the immunoSEQ output, filtering matching that applied to full-length reads could not be performed. Sequences were annotated with PyIR, a Python wrapper for IgBLAST v1.9, and V/J genes and CDR3 were assigned using IMGT germline references. Reads with weak V/J assignments (E-value above 1e-6), missing CDR3, stop codons, out-of-frame junctions, or ambiguous translated residues were removed. V3J clonotypes were defined by identical inferred V gene, J gene, and CDR3 amino acid sequence. To compute the percentage overlap between repertoires, the number of shared unique clonotypes was divided by the size of the smaller repertoire. Three approaches were used to assess repertoire richness: RTK rarefaction, the Chao1 estimator, and Recon v2.1 estimates of unobserved clonotypes. For all TCRbeta clonotypes obtained by the gDNA method from several donors, generation probabilities were computed with OLGA. TCRdb retrieved this table from immuneACCESS and kept in-frame rearrangements only. Not all clones are present; in checked studies, unresolved V genes account for under half, and no reason is known for the remainder. V and J calls plus clone size are reproduced from that table; the DNA served to infer D and trimming. Counted in this sample were hundreds of thousands of clones; 98% of them appeared once. Approximately 0.33% of the sample rests with the top ten.

CD8 naive samples consisted of CD45RO-negative cells that were positively selected for CCR7, yielding a CD45RA+CCR7+ population without TemRA cells. The donors were healthy, HIV-negative adults with no recently reported acute infections or vaccinations. Every donor was a Caucasian adult living in Nashville, Tennessee, USA. Blood was collected by leukapheresis, and PBMCs were isolated by Ficoll-Histopaque density gradient centrifugation and then cryopreserved in liquid nitrogen vapor phase. Purity and quantity of every magnetically sorted T cell population were checked by analytical flow cytometry. Each sorted fraction had its genomic DNA isolated and then quantified by UV absorbance on a Nanodrop 2000c.

The sample consisted of naive CD8+ T cells sorted from blood. The cell subset or site label corresponds to: CD45RA+CCR7+. The source of this sequence is a man younger than 45 in good health. Rearrangement joined TRBV27 to TRBJ1-5; TRBD1 might be the D gene, on 5 matching bases. The CDR3 protein sequence reads: CASSLWGSHQPQHF. The nucleotides read TGTGCCAGCAGTTTATGGGGGTCCCATCAGCCCCAGCATTTT.